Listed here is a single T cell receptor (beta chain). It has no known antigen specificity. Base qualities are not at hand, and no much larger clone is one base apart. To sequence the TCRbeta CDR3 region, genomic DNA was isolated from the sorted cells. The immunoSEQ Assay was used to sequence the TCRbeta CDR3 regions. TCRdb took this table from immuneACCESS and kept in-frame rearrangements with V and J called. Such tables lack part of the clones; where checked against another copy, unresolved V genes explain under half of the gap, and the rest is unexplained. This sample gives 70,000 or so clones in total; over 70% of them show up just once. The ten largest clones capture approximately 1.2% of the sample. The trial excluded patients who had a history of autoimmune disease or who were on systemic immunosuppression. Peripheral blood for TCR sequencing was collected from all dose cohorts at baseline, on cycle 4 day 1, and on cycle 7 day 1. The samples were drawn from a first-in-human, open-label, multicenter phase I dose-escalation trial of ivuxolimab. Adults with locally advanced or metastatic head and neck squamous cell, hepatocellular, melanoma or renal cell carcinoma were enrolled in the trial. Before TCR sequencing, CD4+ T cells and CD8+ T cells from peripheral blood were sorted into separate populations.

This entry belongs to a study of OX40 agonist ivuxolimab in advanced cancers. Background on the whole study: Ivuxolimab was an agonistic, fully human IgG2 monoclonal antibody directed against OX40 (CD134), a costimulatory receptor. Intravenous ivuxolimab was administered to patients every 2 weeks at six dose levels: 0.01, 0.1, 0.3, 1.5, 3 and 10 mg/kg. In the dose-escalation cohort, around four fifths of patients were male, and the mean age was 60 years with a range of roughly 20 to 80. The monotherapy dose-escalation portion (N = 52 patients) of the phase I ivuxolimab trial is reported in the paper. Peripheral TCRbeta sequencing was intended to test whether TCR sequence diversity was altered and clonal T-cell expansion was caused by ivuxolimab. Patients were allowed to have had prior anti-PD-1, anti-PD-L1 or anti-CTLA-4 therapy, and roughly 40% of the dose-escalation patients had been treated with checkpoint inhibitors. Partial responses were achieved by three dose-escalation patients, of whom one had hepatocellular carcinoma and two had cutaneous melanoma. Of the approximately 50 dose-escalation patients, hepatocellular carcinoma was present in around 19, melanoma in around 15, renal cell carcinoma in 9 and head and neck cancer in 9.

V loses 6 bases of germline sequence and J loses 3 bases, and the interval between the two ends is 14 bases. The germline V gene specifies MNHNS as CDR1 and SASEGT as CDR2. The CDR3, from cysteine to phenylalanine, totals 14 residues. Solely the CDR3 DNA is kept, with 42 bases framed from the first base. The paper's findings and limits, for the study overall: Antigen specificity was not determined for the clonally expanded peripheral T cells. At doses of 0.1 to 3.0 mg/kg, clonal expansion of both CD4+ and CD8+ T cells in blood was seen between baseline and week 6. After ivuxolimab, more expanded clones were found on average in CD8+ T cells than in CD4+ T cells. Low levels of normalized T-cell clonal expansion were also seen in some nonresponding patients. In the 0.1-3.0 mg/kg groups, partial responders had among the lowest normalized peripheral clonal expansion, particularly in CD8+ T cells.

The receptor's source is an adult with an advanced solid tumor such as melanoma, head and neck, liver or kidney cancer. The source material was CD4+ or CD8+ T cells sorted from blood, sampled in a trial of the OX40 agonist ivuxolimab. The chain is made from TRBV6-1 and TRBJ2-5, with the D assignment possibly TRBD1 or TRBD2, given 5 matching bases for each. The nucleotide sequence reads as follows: TGTGCCAGCAGGTCCGGGACCAAGGAAGAGACCCAGTACTTC. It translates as CASRSGTKEETQYF.